The clone carrying this T cell receptor beta chain has just one count. Its antigen is unknown. Germline V gene sequence: CDR1 MGHRA, CDR2 YSYEKL. V trimming: 0 bases; J trimming: 4 bases; junction bases outside the gene matches: 5. The CDR3 is made up of 15 amino acids. Data came from immunoSEQ multiplex PCR; TCRdb stores just in-frame clones and leaves some out. The sample includes tens of thousands of clones, 91% of them seen just once. This specimen comes from a study of graft-versus-host responses after intestinal transplantation. About the study: The recipients all started with anti-thymocyte globulin induction and then took tacrolimus and steroids for 3 to 4 years.

Findings of the study overall: The study associated peak circulating GvH clone levels with early post-transplant HvG declines. Patients who carried graft-donor T cell macrochimerism also had high graft-versus-host to host-versus-graft clonal ratios in their allografts. GvH clones appeared in recipient marrow, some first in ileum or blood.

The sequenced sample was unstimulated CD8+ T cells sorted from spleen or lymph node cells, obtained before intestinal transplant. This chain links TRBV4-1 with TRBJ1-1; 7 nucleotides agree with TRBD1. This receptor was obtained from a human donor who received an intestinal transplant. The DNA of the CDR3 is TGCGCCAGCAGCCAAGACGACAGGGCCGGCACTGAAGCTTTCTTT. Its protein product is CASSQDDRAGTEAFF.